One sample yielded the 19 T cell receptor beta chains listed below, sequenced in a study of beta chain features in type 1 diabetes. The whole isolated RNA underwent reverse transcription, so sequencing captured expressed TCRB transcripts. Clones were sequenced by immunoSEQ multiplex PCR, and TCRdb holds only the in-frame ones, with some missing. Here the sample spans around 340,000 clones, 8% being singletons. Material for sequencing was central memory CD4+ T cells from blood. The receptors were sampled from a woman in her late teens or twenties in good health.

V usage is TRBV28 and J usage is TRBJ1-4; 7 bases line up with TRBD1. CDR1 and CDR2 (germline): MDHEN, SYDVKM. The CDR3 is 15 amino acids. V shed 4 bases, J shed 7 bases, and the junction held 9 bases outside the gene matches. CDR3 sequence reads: CASSSSGTVREKLFF. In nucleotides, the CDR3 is TGTGCCAGCAGTTCATCCGGGACAGTACGTGAAAAACTGTTTTTT.

CDR3 nucleotides: TGTGCCAGCAGCGTAGCTCAGAACACTGAAGCTTTCTTT. Translation gives CASSVAQNTEAFF. The rearrangement uses TRBV9 and TRBJ1-1, with no clear D. Germline lookup yields CDR1 SGDLS and CDR2 YYNGEE. The CDR3 has 13 residues. V was trimmed by 0 bases and J by 1 base, leaving 4 bases between them.

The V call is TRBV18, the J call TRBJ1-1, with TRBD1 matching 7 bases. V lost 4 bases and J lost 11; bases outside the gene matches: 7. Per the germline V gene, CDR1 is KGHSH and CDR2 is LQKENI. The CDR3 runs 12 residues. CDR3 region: CASSQGQNVAFF. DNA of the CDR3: TGTGCCAGCTCACAGGGACAGAATGTCGCTTTCTTT.

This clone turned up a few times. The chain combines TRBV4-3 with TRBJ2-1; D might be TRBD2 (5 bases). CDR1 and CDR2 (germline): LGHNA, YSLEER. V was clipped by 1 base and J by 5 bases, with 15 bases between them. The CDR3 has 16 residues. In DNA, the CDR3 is TGCGCCAGCAGCCAAGGAGGGCTAGCCTTCAACAATGAGCAGTTCTTC. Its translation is CASSQGGLAFNNEQFF.

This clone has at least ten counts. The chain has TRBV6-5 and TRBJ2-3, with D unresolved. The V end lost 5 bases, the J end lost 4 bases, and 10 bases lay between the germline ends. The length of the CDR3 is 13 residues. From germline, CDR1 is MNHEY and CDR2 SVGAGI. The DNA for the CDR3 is TGTGCCAGCAGTCCCGGGCTCTCAGATACGCAGTATTTT. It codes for CASSPGLSDTQYF.

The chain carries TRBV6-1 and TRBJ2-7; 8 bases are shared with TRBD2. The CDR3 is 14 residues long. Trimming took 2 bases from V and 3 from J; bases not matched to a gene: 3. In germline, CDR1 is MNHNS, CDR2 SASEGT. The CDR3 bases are TGTGCCAGCAGTGAAAGCGGGAGAAACTACGAGCAGTACTTC. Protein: CASSESGRNYEQYF.

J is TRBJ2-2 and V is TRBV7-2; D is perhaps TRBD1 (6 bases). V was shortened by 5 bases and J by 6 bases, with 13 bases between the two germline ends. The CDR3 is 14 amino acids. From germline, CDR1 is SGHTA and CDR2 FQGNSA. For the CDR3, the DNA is TGTGCCAGCAGCCAATTCAACAGGGCCGGGGAGCTGTTTTTT. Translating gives CASSQFNRAGELFF.

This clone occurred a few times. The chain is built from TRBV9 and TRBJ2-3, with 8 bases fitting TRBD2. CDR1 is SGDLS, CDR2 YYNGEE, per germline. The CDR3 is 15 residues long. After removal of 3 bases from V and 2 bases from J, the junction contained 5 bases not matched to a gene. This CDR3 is CASSAIAGYTDTQYF. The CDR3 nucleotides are TGTGCCAGCAGCGCAATAGCGGGGTACACAGATACGCAGTATTTT.

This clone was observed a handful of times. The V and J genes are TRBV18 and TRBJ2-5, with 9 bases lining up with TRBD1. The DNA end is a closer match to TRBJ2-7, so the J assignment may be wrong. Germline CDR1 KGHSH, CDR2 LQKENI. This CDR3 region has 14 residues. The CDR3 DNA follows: TGTGCCAGCTCACCGATGGGACAGGGCTACGAGCAGTACTTC. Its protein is CASSPMGQGYEQYF.

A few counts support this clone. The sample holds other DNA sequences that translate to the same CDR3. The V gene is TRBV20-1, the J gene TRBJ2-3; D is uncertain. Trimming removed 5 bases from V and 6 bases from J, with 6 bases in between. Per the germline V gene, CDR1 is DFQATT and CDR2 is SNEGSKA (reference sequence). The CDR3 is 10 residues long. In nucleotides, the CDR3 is TGCAGTGCTGGGGTTGATACGCAGTATTTT. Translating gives CSAGVDTQYF.

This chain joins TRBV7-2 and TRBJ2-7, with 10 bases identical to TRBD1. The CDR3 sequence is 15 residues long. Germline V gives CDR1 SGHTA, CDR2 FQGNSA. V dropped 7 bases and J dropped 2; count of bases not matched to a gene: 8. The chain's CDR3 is CASTLGQGETYEQYF. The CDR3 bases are TGTGCCAGCACCCTAGGACAGGGGGAAACCTACGAGCAGTACTTC.

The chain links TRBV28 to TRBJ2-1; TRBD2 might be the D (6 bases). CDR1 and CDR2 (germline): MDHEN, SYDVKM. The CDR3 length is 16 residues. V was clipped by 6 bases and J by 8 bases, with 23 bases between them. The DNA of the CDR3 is TGTGCCAGCAGGGGGGTGAGGGGACTCTTTGGAGATGAGCAGTTCTTC. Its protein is CASRGVRGLFGDEQFF.

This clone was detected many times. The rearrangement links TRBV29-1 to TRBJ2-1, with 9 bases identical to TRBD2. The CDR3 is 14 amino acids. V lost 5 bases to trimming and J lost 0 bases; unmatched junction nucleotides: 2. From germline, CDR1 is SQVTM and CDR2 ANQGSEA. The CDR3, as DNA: TGCAGCGTTATTAGCGGGAGCTCCTACAATGAGCAGTTCTTC. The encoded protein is CSVISGSSYNEQFF.

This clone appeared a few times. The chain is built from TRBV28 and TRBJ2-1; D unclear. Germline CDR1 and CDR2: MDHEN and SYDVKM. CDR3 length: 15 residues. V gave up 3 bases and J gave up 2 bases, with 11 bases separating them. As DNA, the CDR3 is TGTGCCAGCAGTTTTCACGGGCGCGCCTACAATGAGCAGTTCTTC. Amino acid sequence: CASSFHGRAYNEQFF.

CDR3 sequence (DNA): TGTGCCAGCAGCTTAGTAGGGGATAGTCTGCAGTACTTC. Translation gives CASSLVGDSLQYF. The chain employs TRBV7-3 and TRBJ2-7, with D perhaps matching TRBD1 (5 bases). V shed 2 bases and J shed 9 bases, with 14 bases lying between them. Per the germline V gene, CDR1 is SGHTA and CDR2 is FQGTGA. The CDR3 extends over 13 amino acids.

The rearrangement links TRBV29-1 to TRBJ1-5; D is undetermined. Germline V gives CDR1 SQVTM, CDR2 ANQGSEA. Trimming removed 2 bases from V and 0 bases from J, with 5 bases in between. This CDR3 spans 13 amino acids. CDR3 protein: CSVETDSNQPQHF. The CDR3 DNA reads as TGCAGCGTTGAAACCGATAGCAATCAGCCCCAGCATTTT.

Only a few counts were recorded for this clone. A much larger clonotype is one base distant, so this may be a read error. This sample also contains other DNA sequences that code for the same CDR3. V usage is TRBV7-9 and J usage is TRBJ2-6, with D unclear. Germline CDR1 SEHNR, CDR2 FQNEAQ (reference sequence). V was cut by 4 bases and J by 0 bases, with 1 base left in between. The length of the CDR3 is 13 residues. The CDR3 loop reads CASSSSGANVLTF. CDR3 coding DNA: TGTGCCAGCAGCTCCTCTGGGGCCAACGTCCTGACTTTC.

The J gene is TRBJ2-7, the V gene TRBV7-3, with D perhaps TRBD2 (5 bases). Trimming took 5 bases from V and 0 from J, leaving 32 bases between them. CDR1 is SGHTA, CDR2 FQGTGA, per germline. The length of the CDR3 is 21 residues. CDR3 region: CASSPAGIPNGLMGSSYEQYF. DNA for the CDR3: TGTGCCAGCAGCCCGGCCGGGATTCCGAACGGATTGATGGGCAGCTCCTACGAGCAGTACTTC.

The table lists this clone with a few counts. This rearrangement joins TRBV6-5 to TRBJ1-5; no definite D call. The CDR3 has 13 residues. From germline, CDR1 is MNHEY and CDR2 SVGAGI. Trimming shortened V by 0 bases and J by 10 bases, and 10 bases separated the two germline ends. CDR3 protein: CASSYSDGHPQHF. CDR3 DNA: TGTGCCAGCAGTTACTCTGACGGTCATCCCCAGCATTTT.